The 10 T cell receptor beta chains below all came from one sample that was sequenced in a study of blood T cell repertoires in COVID-19. The protocol was immunoSEQ multiplex PCR, while the TCRdb copy is restricted to in-frame clones and leaves out a portion. The sample holds more than 45,000 clones, approximately 90% seen once. The sample was peripheral blood. These receptors were taken from a woman at least 80 years old with acute or convalescent COVID-19.

CDR3 in DNA: TGTGCCAGCAGCCAAGGGGGGGCTAGCGGGAGTTACGAGCAGTACTTC. Encoded protein: CASSQGGASGSYEQYF. The chain uses TRBV3-1 (or the pseudogene TRBV3-2) and TRBJ2-7; TRBD2 agrees at 10 bases. In germline, CDR1 is LGHDT, CDR2 YNNKEL (reference sequence). V trimming: 1 base; J trimming: 4 bases; junction bases outside the gene matches: 7. This CDR3 spans 16 amino acids.

The rearrangement links TRBV30 to TRBJ1-5; no clear D. Germline CDR1 reads GTSNPN; CDR2 reads SVGIG (reference sequence). The V and J ends lost 4 bases and 2 bases respectively, with 18 bases between them. This CDR3 region has 16 residues. This CDR3 reads CAWIPGLFRRNQPQHF. The CDR3, as DNA: TGTGCCTGGATTCCAGGACTGTTTCGGCGCAATCAGCCCCAGCATTTT.

The chain combines TRBV2 with TRBJ2-7, with 9 bases fitting TRBD1. Looked up from germline, CDR1 is SNHLY and CDR2 is FYNNEI. Trimming took 5 bases from V and 5 from J; bases not matched to a gene: 4. This CDR3 has 13 amino acids. The CDR3 coding sequence is TGTGCCAGCAGTTACAGGGGGCAACACGAGCAGTACTTC. This gives the protein CASSYRGQHEQYF.

The gene calls are TRBV10-3 and TRBJ2-3; D is perhaps TRBD2 (6 bases). The CDR3 spans 15 residues. Germline CDR1 and CDR2: ENHRY and SYGVKD. V was shortened by 10 bases and J by 0 bases, with 17 bases between the two germline ends. The CDR3 sequence is CATAVYGGSTDTQYF. The CDR3 DNA follows: TGTGCCACAGCGGTTTATGGGGGGAGCACAGATACGCAGTATTTT.

The rearrangement joins TRBV18 to TRBJ2-7; D is uncertain. V dropped 6 bases and J dropped 5 bases, with 17 bases sitting between them. CDR3 length: 14 amino acids. The germline V gene encodes CDR1 KGHSH and CDR2 LQKENI. The CDR3, as DNA: TGTGCCAGCTCCCCCTCTTTGGGCATCGACGAGCAGTACTTC. This translates into CASSPSLGIDEQYF. The full variable domain, rest sourced from reference TRBV18 and TRBJ2-7, is NAGVMQNPRHLVRRRGQEARLRCSPMKGHSHVYWYRQLPEEGLKFMVYLQKENIIDESGMPKERFSAEFPKEGPSILRIQQVVRGDSAAYFCASSPSLGIDEQYFGPGTRLTVT.

The V and J genes are TRBV6-5 and TRBJ1-5, with a possible D match to TRBD1 (5 bases). Trimming shortened V by 6 bases and J by 1 base, and 7 bases separated the two germline ends. This CDR3 is 13 amino acids long. CDR1 is MNHEY and CDR2 is SVGAGI in the germline V gene. In DNA, the CDR3 is TGTGCCAGCAGCACAGGAAGCAATCAGCCCCAGCATTTT. It yields the protein CASSTGSNQPQHF.

This chain joins TRBV19 and TRBJ2-1, with 11 bases lining up with TRBD2. V dropped 7 bases and J dropped 3; count of bases not matched to a gene: 8. Germline CDR1 reads LNHDA; CDR2 reads SQIVND (reference sequence). The CDR3 has 16 amino acids. As DNA, the CDR3 is TGTGCCAGTACCTCAACTAGCGGGAGTAACTACAATGAGCAGTTCTTC. Translating it yields CASTSTSGSNYNEQFF. The full variable domain, rest sourced from reference TRBV19 and TRBJ2-1, is DGGITQSPKYLFRKEGQNVTLSCEQNLNHDAMYWYRQDPGQGLRLIYYSQIVNDFQKGDIAEGYSVSREKKESFPLTVTSAQKNPTAFYLCASTSTSGSNYNEQFFGPGTRLTVL.

This clone was counted once. The rearrangement links TRBV6-4 to TRBJ2-3; possibly TRBD2 for D (6 bases). CDR1 and CDR2 from the germline V gene are MRHNA and SNTAGT. CDR3 length equals 16 residues. V was shortened by 0 bases and J by 1 base, with 11 bases between the two germline ends. The CDR3 DNA is TGTGCCAGCAGTGACTCGCCGGGAGACGGCACAGATACGCAGTATTTT. This codes for CASSDSPGDGTDTQYF.

The V gene is TRBV12-3 or TRBV12-4, the J gene TRBJ1-2; 10 bases line up with TRBD1. After removal of 5 bases from V and 7 bases from J, the junction contained 4 bases not matched to a gene. CDR3 size: 13 residues. CDR3 coding DNA: TGTGCCAGCAGTCCGCGGACAGGGGGTGGCTACACCTTC. This codes for CASSPRTGGGYTF.

This sequence joins TRBV7-2 and TRBJ2-1; 9 bases line up with TRBD1. Looked up from germline, CDR1 is SGHTA and CDR2 is FQGNSA. The CDR3 contains 15 residues. V was clipped by 2 bases and J by 7 bases; unmatched bases: 6. This CDR3 is CASSLSPGQGNEQFF. CDR3 nucleotides: TGTGCCAGCAGCTTATCCCCGGGACAGGGAAATGAGCAGTTCTTC. The full variable domain, completed using reference TRBV7-2 and TRBJ2-1, is GAGVSQSPSNKVTEKGKDVELRCDPISGHTALYWYRQSLGQGLEFLIYFQGNSAPDKSGLPSDRFSAERTGGSVSTLTIQRTQQEDSAVYLCASSLSPGQGNEQFFGPGTRLTVL.